The 25 T cell receptor beta chains given below trace back to one sample, sequenced in a study of blood T cell repertoires in COVID-19. Clones were sequenced by immunoSEQ multiplex PCR, and TCRdb holds only the in-frame ones, with some missing. Of over 130,000 clones listed, 76% are singletons. Sequenced: peripheral blood. The receptors stem from a woman aged 80 or over with active or convalescent COVID-19.

V and J are TRBV7-3 and TRBJ1-1; D not certain. The length of the CDR3 is 15 residues. The V end was cut by 0 bases, the J end by 5 bases, with 13 bases between. CDR1 and CDR2 from the germline V gene are SGHTA and FQGTGA. The CDR3 region has the DNA TGTGCCAGCAGCTTAACGGCCGATCCCGGGACTGAAGCTTTCTTT. Encoded protein: CASSLTADPGTEAFF.

Note on this clone: Germline and junction disagree at one end, which may indicate a read error. CDR3 amino acids: CASSEGSPTLSTDTQYF. The CDR3 nucleotides read TGTGCCAGCAGCGAAGGGAGCCCCACGCTTAGCACAGATACGCAGTATTTT. The genes are TRBV6-1 and TRBJ2-3; TRBD2 is a possible D gene (5 bases). The CDR3 consists of 17 residues. Looked up from germline, CDR1 is MNHNS and CDR2 is SASEGT.

About this clone itself: The sample holds other DNA sequences that translate to the same CDR3. The V call is TRBV4-1, the J call TRBJ2-7, with no clear D. This CDR3 has 13 amino acids. Trimming took off 1 base at V and 3 bases at J, with 7 bases between the two ends. Germline CDR1 and CDR2: MGHRA and YSYEKL. The DNA of the CDR3 is TGCGCCAGCAGCCAAGGTTCAGGCTACGAGCAGTACTTC. This encodes CASSQGSGYEQYF.

V and J are TRBV10-3 and TRBJ1-2; a possible D gene is TRBD1 (5 bases). Per the germline V gene, CDR1 is ENHRY and CDR2 is SYGVKD. The V and J ends lost 3 bases and 2 bases respectively, with 22 bases between them. The CDR3 spans 18 residues. The CDR3 DNA sequence: TGTGCCATCAGTGACGCCTCTAATAGGGGCGCGGTCAACTATGGCTACACCTTC. Protein: CAISDASNRGAVNYGYTF.

This clone was recorded many times. This chain uses TRBV10-3 with TRBJ1-1; weak D call: TRBD1 (6 bases). The CDR3 length is 14 residues. Germline lookup yields CDR1 ENHRY and CDR2 SYGVKD. Trimming removed 2 bases from V and 4 bases from J, with 11 bases in between. CDR3 loop: CAISEEQGSTEAFF. CDR3 nucleotides: TGTGCCATCAGTGAGGAGCAGGGGAGCACTGAAGCTTTCTTT.

This rearrangement joins TRBV28 to TRBJ2-1; 8 bases line up with TRBD1. The CDR3 is 13 residues long. Germline CDR1 is MDHEN and CDR2 is SYDVKM. V lost 6 bases to trimming and J lost 3 bases; unmatched junction nucleotides: 1. In nucleotides, the CDR3 is TGTGCCAGCAGCAGGGGGCTCTACAATGAGCAGTTCTTC. Translated: CASSRGLYNEQFF.

The chain links TRBV18 to TRBJ1-1, with unresolved D. This CDR3 region has 13 residues. The ends were cut back, 3 bases at V and 7 bases at J, with 12 bases in the middle. Germline-derived CDR1 and CDR2 are KGHSH and LQKENI. The CDR3 nucleotides are TGTGCCAGCTCACCCGACAAACAGATTGAAGCTTTCTTT. Its protein product is CASSPDKQIEAFF.

The V gene is TRBV5-1, the J gene TRBJ1-3, with 10 nucleotides matching TRBD1. Germline V gene sequence: CDR1 SGHRS, CDR2 YFSETQ. V gave up 7 bases and J gave up 2 bases; unmatched junction bases: 6. The CDR3 consists of 15 residues. Written as DNA, the CDR3 is TGCGCCAGCGCCCGGACAGGGGGAACTGGAAACACCATATATTTT. It translates to CASARTGGTGNTIYF.

The V gene is TRBV24-1, the J gene TRBJ1-5; D remains unclear. This CDR3 comprises 13 residues. Trimming took off 2 bases at V and 9 bases at J, with 10 bases between the two ends. Germline V CDR1 and CDR2: KGHDR, SFDVKD. The CDR3 DNA reads as TGTGCCACCAGTGATTATGACGACTTGCCCCAGCATTTT. It translates to CATSDYDDLPQHF.

The V and J genes are TRBV9 and TRBJ1-2, with 7 bases matching TRBD1. This CDR3 spans 15 amino acids. J was trimmed by 5 bases and V by 3 bases; bases with no gene match: 10. From germline, CDR1 is SGDLS and CDR2 YYNGEE. The CDR3 loop reads CASSAQEGAGYGYTF. CDR3 DNA: TGTGCCAGCAGCGCTCAAGAGGGGGCGGGGTATGGCTACACCTTC. Based on the CDR3 plus reference TRBV9 and TRBJ1-2, the full variable domain is DSGVTQTPKHLITATGQRVTLRCSPRSGDLSVYWYQQSLDQGLQFLIQYYNGEERAKGNILERFSAQQFPDLHSELNLSSLELGDSALYFCASSAQEGAGYGYTFGSGTRLTVV.

The chain combines TRBV2 with TRBJ1-1; 7 nucleotides agree with TRBD1. CDR3 length: 14 residues. V lost 7 bases to trimming and J lost 2 bases; unmatched junction nucleotides: 7. Germline CDR1 is SNHLY and CDR2 is FYNNEI. The CDR3 is CASNTGTANTEAFF. The CDR3 nucleotides read TGTGCCAGCAACACCGGGACAGCCAACACTGAAGCTTTCTTT.

V is TRBV6-4 and J is TRBJ2-2; 7 nucleotides align to TRBD1. The trim removed 6 bases at V and 1 base at J, leaving 2 bases unmatched. The CDR3 runs 14 residues. The germline gives CDR1 MRHNA, CDR2 SNTAGT. CDR3 amino acids: CASSRTGNTGELFF. The CDR3, as DNA: TGTGCCAGCAGCCGGACAGGGAACACCGGGGAGCTGTTTTTT.

The V and J genes are TRBV28 and TRBJ2-6; 9 nucleotides match TRBD1. The germline CDR1 and CDR2 sequences are MDHEN and SYDVKM. V shed 3 bases and J 9 bases; nucleotides not matched to a gene: 24. The CDR3 spans 21 residues. The CDR3 is CASSFSRPSNRGRNLDNVLTF. CDR3 bases: TGTGCCAGCAGTTTCTCCCGCCCCTCTAACAGGGGGCGGAACTTGGACAACGTCCTGACTTTC.

The chain couples TRBV2 to TRBJ1-5; TRBD1 matches 8 bases. The CDR3 spans 14 residues. CDR1 is SNHLY and CDR2 is FYNNEI in the germline V gene. J lost 5 bases, V lost 8 bases, and 8 bases had no gene match. CDR3 residues: CASRGQGFYQPQHF. The CDR3, as DNA: TGTGCCAGCCGAGGACAGGGCTTTTATCAGCCCCAGCATTTT.

The rearrangement links TRBV10-3 to TRBJ1-1; weak D call: TRBD1 (5 bases). V was shortened by 4 bases and J by 2 bases, with 11 bases between the two germline ends. The CDR3 contains 14 residues. The germline V gene encodes CDR1 ENHRY and CDR2 SYGVKD. CDR3 residues: CAISGIDSNTEAFF. In DNA, the CDR3 is TGTGCCATCAGTGGGATAGACAGTAACACTGAAGCTTTCTTT.

CDR3 DNA sequence: TGCGCCAGCAGCCCCCGAGGGCAGGGGGCGTTATACGAGCAGTACTTC. Residues: CASSPRGQGALYEQYF. The chain employs TRBV4-1 and TRBJ2-7, with 8 positions matching TRBD1. Germline CDR1 is MGHRA and CDR2 is YSYEKL. This CDR3 spans 16 amino acids. Trimming at V came to 4 bases and at J to 4 bases, leaving 12 bases not matched to a gene.

The chain employs TRBV27 and TRBJ2-7; TRBD2 agrees at 13 bases. Germline CDR1 and CDR2: MNHEY and SMNVEV (reference sequence). The ends lost 6 bases at V and 5 bases at J; junction bases unmatched: 7. The CDR3 is 15 amino acids. The CDR3 coding sequence is TGTGCCAGCAGCCTGACTAGCGGGGGGATCAACGAGCAGTACTTC. This gives the protein CASSLTSGGINEQYF.

The chain uses TRBV20-1 and TRBJ2-7; 7 bases line up with TRBD1. The germline V gene encodes CDR1 DFQATT and CDR2 SNEGSKA (reference sequence). CDR3 size: 15 residues. V was pared by 3 bases and J by 3 bases, with 11 bases of the junction left unmatched. CDR3 coding DNA: TGCAGTGCTAGTCCGAGGACAGGAGGCTACTACGAGCAGTACTTC. It translates to CSASPRTGGYYEQYF.

The rearrangement joins TRBV10-3 to TRBJ1-1; D uncertain. From germline, CDR1 is ENHRY and CDR2 SYGVKD. With 6 bases removed from V and 1 base from J, the gap between germline ends came to 9 bases. The CDR3 consists of 13 residues. This CDR3 reads CAISPTANTEAFF. CDR3 sequence (DNA): TGTGCCATCAGCCCAACTGCGAACACTGAAGCTTTCTTT.

The chain employs TRBV30 and TRBJ1-3, with D hard to call. Germline V gene sequence: CDR1 GTSNPN, CDR2 SVGIG (reference sequence). This CDR3 has 13 residues. Between the trimmed V and J ends, which lost 4 bases and 0 bases, there was a span of 7 bases. The DNA of the CDR3 is TGTGCCTGGAAACATGCCTCTGGAAACACCATATATTTT. It translates to CAWKHASGNTIYF.

In this sample, this clone turned up once. This chain connects TRBV3-1 (or the pseudogene TRBV3-2) to TRBJ2-3; D uncertain. Germline V gene sequence: CDR1 LGHDT, CDR2 YNNKEL (reference sequence). The V and J ends lost 1 base and 1 base respectively, with 12 bases between them. The CDR3 has 16 amino acids. This CDR3 is CASSQAIGGRTDTQYF. The CDR3 DNA reads TGTGCCAGCAGCCAAGCAATTGGCGGTCGCACAGATACGCAGTATTTT.

This clone was seen ten or more times. This rearrangement joins TRBV2 to TRBJ2-2, with TRBD1 matching 8 bases. V lost 3 bases to trimming and J lost 7 bases; unmatched junction nucleotides: 10. Germline-derived CDR1 and CDR2 are SNHLY and FYNNEI. The CDR3 runs 16 residues. CDR3 loop: CASSDYFGQGIGELFF. In nucleotides, the CDR3 is TGTGCCAGCAGTGACTATTTTGGACAGGGAATCGGGGAGCTGTTTTTT.

The chain carries TRBV19 and TRBJ1-1; D not certain. The CDR3 length is 18 residues. Germline lookup yields CDR1 LNHDA and CDR2 SQIVND (reference sequence). The V gene lost 5 bases and the J gene lost 0 bases, with 22 bases spanning the gap. This CDR3 is CASSSPPGHSYLNTEAFF. The CDR3 nucleotides are TGTGCCAGTAGTTCTCCACCGGGTCACTCGTACTTGAACACTGAAGCTTTCTTT.

The rearrangement joins TRBV7-9 to TRBJ1-5, with D maybe TRBD1 (5 bases). V lost 1 base, J lost 11 bases, and 9 bases lay in between. CDR3 length: 12 amino acids. Germline CDR1 SEHNR, CDR2 FQNEAQ (reference sequence). The CDR3: CASSLEGDSQHF. CDR3 bases: TGTGCCAGCAGCTTAGAAGGGGATTCCCAGCATTTT.

The V and J genes are TRBV11-2 and TRBJ1-5; a possible D gene is TRBD1 (5 bases). The CDR3 runs 15 residues. CDR1 is SGHAT, CDR2 FQNNGV, per germline. Trimming stripped 1 base from V and 6 bases from J, with 13 bases between. The CDR3 DNA reads as TGTGCCAGCAGCTTAGGTCAGGGAAGTTTTCAGCCCCAGCATTTT. Translated: CASSLGQGSFQPQHF.